This T cell receptor (beta chain) was recovered during a study of cytomegalovirus exposure and HLA in healthy donors. A remark on this clone: What it recognizes is unknown.

The study's findings and limits: Later findings reportedly placed an Asian-associated ancestry cluster below the approximately 630-donor mean for N-insertions.

The PCR made use of 60 Vbeta and 13 Jbeta primers. Only in-frame clones appear in the TCRdb table, and some are missing; sequencing was by immunoSEQ multiplex PCR. The profile shows roughly 120,000 clones, over 75% of them singletons. Per the germline V gene, CDR1 is MNHEY and CDR2 is SMNVEV (reference sequence). The CDR3 loop spans 13 amino acids. V dropped 4 bases and J dropped 8; count of bases not matched to a gene: 3. This sequence was found in a human donor in good health. Source material: PBMCs. The rearrangement joins TRBV27 to TRBJ1-4; TRBD1 agrees at 8 bases. The DNA for the CDR3 is TGTGCCAGCAGTTCGGACAGGGACGAAAAACTGTTTTTT. It translates to CASSSDRDEKLFF.